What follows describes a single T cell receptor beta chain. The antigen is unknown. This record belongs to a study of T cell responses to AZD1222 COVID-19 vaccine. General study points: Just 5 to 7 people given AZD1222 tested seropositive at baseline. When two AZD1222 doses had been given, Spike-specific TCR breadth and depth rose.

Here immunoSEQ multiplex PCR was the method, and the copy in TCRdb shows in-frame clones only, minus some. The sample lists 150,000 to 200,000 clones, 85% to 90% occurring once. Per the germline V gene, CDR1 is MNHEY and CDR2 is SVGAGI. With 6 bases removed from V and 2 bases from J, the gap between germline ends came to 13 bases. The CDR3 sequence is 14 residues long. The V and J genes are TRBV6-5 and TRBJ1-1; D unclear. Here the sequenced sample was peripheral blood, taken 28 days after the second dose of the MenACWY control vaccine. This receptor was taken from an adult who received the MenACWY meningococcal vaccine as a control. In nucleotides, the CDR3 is TGTGCCAGCAGGAACCCCCGTGCTAACACTGAAGCTTTCTTT. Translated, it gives CASRNPRANTEAFF.